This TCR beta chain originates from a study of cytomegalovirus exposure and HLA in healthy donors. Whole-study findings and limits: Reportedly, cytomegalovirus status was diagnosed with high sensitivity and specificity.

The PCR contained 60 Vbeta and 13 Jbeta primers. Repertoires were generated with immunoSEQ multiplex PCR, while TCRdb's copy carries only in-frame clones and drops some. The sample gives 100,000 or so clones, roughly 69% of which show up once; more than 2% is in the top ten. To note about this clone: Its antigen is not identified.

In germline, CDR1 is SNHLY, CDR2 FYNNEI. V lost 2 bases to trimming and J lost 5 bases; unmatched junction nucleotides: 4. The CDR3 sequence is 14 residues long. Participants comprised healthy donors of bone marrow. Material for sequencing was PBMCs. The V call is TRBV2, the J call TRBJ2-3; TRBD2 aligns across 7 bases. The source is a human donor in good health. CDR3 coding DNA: TGTGCCAGCAGTGAACAGCGGGGAAAAGATACGCAGTATTTT. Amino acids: CASSEQRGKDTQYF.